The TCR beta chain described here comes from a study of blood T cell repertoires in COVID-19. In the study overall: COVID-19 samples, acute and convalescent, were from the United States, Italy and Spain. T cells, B-cell-depleted T cells, or PBMCs supplied cDNA or gDNA.

Per the original methods: Amplifying reference gene primers gave estimates of nucleated cell counts. The table came from immunoSEQ multiplex PCR; TCRdb's copy has only in-frame clones and leaves some out. V and J calls and clone size are as listed in that table; D and trimming were resolved from the DNA. The repertoire consists of 90,000 to 100,000 clones, with more than 65% occurring once and the leading ten covering about 6.3%. The CDR3 runs 14 residues. V was pared by 0 bases and J by 3 bases, with 8 bases between. The germline gives CDR1 MNHEY, CDR2 SVGAGI. Specimen: peripheral blood. The chain uses TRBV6-5 and TRBJ1-1, with D possibly being TRBD1 (6 bases). The receptor was derived from a man aged 55 to 70 with acute or convalescent COVID-19. CDR3 DNA sequence: TGTGCCAGCAGTTACTCGGCAGGGGACACTGAAGCTTTCTTT. Its protein is CASSYSAGDTEAFF.